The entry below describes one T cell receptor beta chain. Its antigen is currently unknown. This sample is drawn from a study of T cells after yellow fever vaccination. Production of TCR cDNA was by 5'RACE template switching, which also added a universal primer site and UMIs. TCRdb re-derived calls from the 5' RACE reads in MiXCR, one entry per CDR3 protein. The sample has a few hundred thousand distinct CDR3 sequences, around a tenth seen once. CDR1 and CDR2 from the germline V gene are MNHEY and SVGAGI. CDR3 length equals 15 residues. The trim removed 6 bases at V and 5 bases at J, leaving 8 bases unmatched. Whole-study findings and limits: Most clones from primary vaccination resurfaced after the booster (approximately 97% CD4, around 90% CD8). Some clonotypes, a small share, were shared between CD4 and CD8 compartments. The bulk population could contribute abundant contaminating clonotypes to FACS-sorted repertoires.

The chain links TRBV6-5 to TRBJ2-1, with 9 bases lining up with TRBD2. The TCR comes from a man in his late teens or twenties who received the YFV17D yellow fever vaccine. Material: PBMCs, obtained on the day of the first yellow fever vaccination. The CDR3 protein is CASSKGLASDNEQFF. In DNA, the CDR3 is TGTGCCAGCAGCAAGGGACTAGCTTCCGACAATGAGCAGTTCTTC.